One and the same sample provided the 4 T cell receptor beta chains below, sequenced in a study of regulatory T cells in long-lasting Graves disease. Sample time point: newly diagnosed GD, antithyroid drugs for less than 3 months. With RNA extracted from PBMCs as input, the TCR library was made. TCR beta libraries were built with iRepertoire HTBI primers and Arm-PCR of CDR3 regions. TCRdb passed the multiplex PCR reads through MiXCR, listing each CDR3 protein once. Seen here are 520,000 or so distinct CDR3 sequences, 12% observed once, and the top ten hold 8.9%. This sample also belongs to another study, concerning T cells in Graves' hyperthyroidism and ophthalmopathy.

Sequenced material: peripheral blood mononuclear cells (PBMCs), taken at new diagnosis, from a patient treated with antithyroid drugs. The source is a woman in her twenties or thirties with Graves disease.

This clonotype was detected only a few times. The CDR3, as DNA: TGCAGTGCTGGAGTGTTGCGGGACAGGAAAGAGACCCAGTACTTC. Amino acids: CSAGVLRDRKETQYF. This sequence joins TRBV20-1 and TRBJ2-1; 8 bases are shared with TRBD1. Judging by the DNA end, TRBJ2-5 fits better; the J call may be wrong. The CDR3 is made up of 15 amino acids. Germline assignment: CDR1 DFQATT and CDR2 SNEGSKA (reference sequence).

The chain links TRBV20-1 to TRBJ1-4; TRBD1 is a possible D gene (5 bases). The CDR3 is made up of 16 amino acids. From germline, CDR1 is DFQATT and CDR2 SNEGSKA (reference sequence). Trimming left V 5 bases short and J 7 bases short, with 23 bases between. CDR3 amino acids: CSAQRGASPIREKLFF. CDR3 nucleotides: TGCAGTGCTCAGCGTGGGGCCTCCCCAATCCGTGAAAAACTGTTTTTT.

The V call is TRBV5-1, the J call TRBJ2-3; TRBD1 or TRBD2 may be the D gene (5 bases each). The V gene's germline CDR1 is SGHRS and CDR2 YFSETQ. The length of the CDR3 is 16 residues. Trimming took 3 bases from V and 2 from J, leaving 16 bases between them. In DNA form, the CDR3 reads TGCGCCAGCAGCTCCTTGATTCGGGGCAACACAGATACGCAGTATTTT. Its protein product is CASSSLIRGNTDTQYF.

This clonotype came up many times. This chain uses TRBV11-2 with TRBJ1-1; TRBD1 matches at 11 bases. With 5 bases clipped from V and 3 bases from J, the junction kept 5 bases outside the gene matches. The CDR3 is made up of 15 amino acids. Germline V gene data show CDR1 as SGHAT and CDR2 as FQNNGV. CDR3: CASSPDRGRDTEAFF. The CDR3 nucleotides read TGTGCCAGCAGCCCGGACAGGGGGCGCGACACTGAAGCTTTCTTT.